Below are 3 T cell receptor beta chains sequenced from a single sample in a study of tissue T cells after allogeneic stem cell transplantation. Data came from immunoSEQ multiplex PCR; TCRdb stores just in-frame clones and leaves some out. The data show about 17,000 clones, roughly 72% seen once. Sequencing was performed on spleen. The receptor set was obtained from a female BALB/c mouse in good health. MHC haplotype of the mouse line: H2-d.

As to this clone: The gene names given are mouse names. This CDR3 reads CASSDASTEVFF. The DNA read from the CDR3 is TGTGCCAGCAGTGATGCCAGTACAGAAGTCTTC. The V call is TRBV13-3, the J call TRBJ1-1; D uncertain. The observed sequence ends 1 residue before the CDR3 terminus, with the missing tail filled in from the germline J gene. This CDR3 contains 12 residues. Germline CDR1 NNHDY, CDR2 SYVADS. V was cut by 0 bases and J by 5 bases, with 5 bases left in between.

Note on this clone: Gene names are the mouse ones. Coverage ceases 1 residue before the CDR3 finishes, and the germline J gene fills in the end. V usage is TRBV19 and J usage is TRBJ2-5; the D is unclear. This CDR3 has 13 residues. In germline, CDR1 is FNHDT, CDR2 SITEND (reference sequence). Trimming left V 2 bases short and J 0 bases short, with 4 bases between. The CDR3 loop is CASSINNQDTQYF. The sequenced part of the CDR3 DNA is TGTGCCAGCAGTATCAATAACCAAGACACCCAGTAC.

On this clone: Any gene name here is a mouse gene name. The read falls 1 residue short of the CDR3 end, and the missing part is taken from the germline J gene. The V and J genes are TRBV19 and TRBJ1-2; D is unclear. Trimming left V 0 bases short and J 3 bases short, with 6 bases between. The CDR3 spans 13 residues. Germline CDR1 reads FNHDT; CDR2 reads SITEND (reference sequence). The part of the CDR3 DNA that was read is TGTGCCAGCAGTATAGGGGGAGACTCCGACTACACC. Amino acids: CASSIGGDSDYT. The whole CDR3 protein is CASSIGGDSDYTF.